This T cell receptor beta chain stems from a study of shared clonotypes between healthy human individuals. Points from the study as a whole: The study found roughly 5% of naive CD4 clonotypes shared across several donors.

Regarding this clone: The antigen is unknown.

The germline CDR1 and CDR2 sequences are SGHAT and FQDESV (reference sequence). Trimming cost V 5 bases and J 2 bases, with 14 bases left between them. The CDR3 extends over 15 amino acids. The protocol was immunoSEQ multiplex PCR, while the TCRdb copy is restricted to in-frame clones and leaves out a portion. The data contain 2 million or so clones, about 95% of them singletons. The source of this sequence is a man younger than 35 in good health. J is TRBJ2-3 and V is TRBV11-1, with D hard to call. Material for sequencing was naive CD4+ T cells sorted from blood. Subset described: CD45RA+ positively selected. The CDR3 DNA reads as TGTGCCAGCAGCCGTTCGGGTTTCTCCACAGATACGCAGTATTTT. Its protein is CASSRSGFSTDTQYF.